Following are 8 T cell receptor beta chains from one sample sequenced in a study of cytomegalovirus exposure and HLA in healthy donors. Primers for the PCR totalled 60 Vbeta and 13 Jbeta. The data were produced by immunoSEQ multiplex PCR, yet TCRdb's version contains in-frame clones alone and is incomplete. The profile covers 110,000 to 150,000 clones, with around 9.6% appearing a single time and about 1.7% taken by the ten largest. Specimen: PBMCs. The receptors shown here come from a male donor in good health and CMV-seronegative.

This clone was detected a few times. This chain joins TRBV29-1 and TRBJ2-2; no firm D call. Germline V gene sequence: CDR1 SQVTM, CDR2 ANQGSEA. This CDR3 has 14 amino acids. Trimming left V 4 bases short and J 2 bases short, with 11 bases between. This CDR3 reads CSVAETLNTGELFF. DNA for the CDR3: TGCAGCGTTGCTGAGACACTTAACACCGGGGAGCTGTTTTTT.

J is TRBJ2-3 and V is TRBV7-9, with D maybe TRBD1 (5 bases). Between the trimmed V and J ends, which lost 1 base and 4 bases, there was a span of 18 bases. This CDR3 is built from 17 residues. The germline CDR1 and CDR2 sequences are SEHNR and FQNEAQ (reference sequence). The CDR3 is CASSLGATAGFPDTQYF. As DNA, the CDR3 is TGTGCCAGCAGCTTAGGGGCGACAGCCGGTTTTCCAGATACGCAGTATTTT. Using reference TRBV7-9 and TRBJ2-3 for the parts outside the CDR3, the full variable domain is DTGVSQNPRHKITKRGQNVTFRCDPISEHNRLYWYRQTLGQGPEFLTYFQNEAQLEKSRLLSDRFSAERPKGSFSTLEIQRTEQGDSAMYLCASSLGATAGFPDTQYFGPGTRLTVL.

The chain is built from TRBV10-3 and TRBJ2-6, with a possible D match to TRBD2 (5 bases). The V and J ends lost 5 bases and 0 bases respectively, with 11 bases between them. Germline CDR1 is ENHRY and CDR2 is SYGVKD. CDR3 length: 16 amino acids. In DNA, the CDR3 is TGTGCCATCAGTTCCGGAGGCCGCTCTGGGGCCAACGTCCTGACTTTC. Translated, it gives CAISSGGRSGANVLTF.

About this clone: Mismatch with germline at one junction end may stem from a read error. In the same sample, other DNA sequences code for this CDR3. CDR3: CAWSLGQGPNQPQHF. As DNA, the CDR3 is TGTGCCTGGAGTCTGGGACAGGGCCCCAATCAGCCGCAGCATTTT. The rearrangement links TRBV30 to TRBJ1-5; the match to TRBD1 covers 9 bases. The CDR3 consists of 15 residues. Germline-derived CDR1 and CDR2 are GTSNPN and SVGIG (reference sequence).

This clone was counted a few times. The J gene is TRBJ2-1, the V gene TRBV11-2; 11 nucleotides match TRBD2. V shed 1 base, J shed 10 bases, and the junction held 9 bases outside the gene matches. The CDR3 length is 16 residues. CDR1 is SGHAT and CDR2 is FQNNGV in the germline V gene. The CDR3 loop is CASSLGIAGGPYEQFF. The CDR3 DNA reads as TGTGCCAGCAGCTTAGGTATAGCGGGAGGGCCATACGAGCAGTTCTTC.

This clone was counted between two and nine times. V gene TRBV7-9 combines with J gene TRBJ1-1; TRBD1 agrees at 11 bases. This CDR3 is 13 amino acids long. The ends lost 8 bases at V and 5 bases at J; junction bases unmatched: 4. Germline V gene lookup returns CDR1 SEHNR and CDR2 FQNEAQ (reference sequence). CDR3 region: CASADRGPTEAFF. The DNA for the CDR3 is TGTGCCAGCGCGGACAGGGGGCCGACTGAAGCTTTCTTT. Filled out from reference TRBV7-9 and TRBJ1-1, the complete variable domain reads DTGVSQNPRHKITKRGQNVTFRCDPISEHNRLYWYRQTLGQGPEFLTYFQNEAQLEKSRLLSDRFSAERPKGSFSTLEIQRTEQGDSAMYLCASADRGPTEAFFGQGTRLTVV.

There are a few counts of this clone. The V call is TRBV19, the J call TRBJ2-1; TRBD2 matches at 9 bases. The germline V gene has CDR1 LNHDA and CDR2 SQIVND (reference sequence). The V and J ends lost 2 bases and 4 bases, in that order; junction bases with no gene match: 6. The CDR3 is made up of 16 amino acids. CDR3 sequence: CASSIQAGGRYNEQFF. The CDR3 DNA is TGTGCCAGTAGTATACAAGCGGGGGGAAGATACAATGAGCAGTTCTTC. Full variable domain (missing parts from reference TRBV19 and TRBJ2-1): DGGITQSPKYLFRKEGQNVTLSCEQNLNHDAMYWYRQDPGQGLRLIYYSQIVNDFQKGDIAEGYSVSREKKESFPLTVTSAQKNPTAFYLCASSIQAGGRYNEQFFGPGTRLTVL.

J is TRBJ1-1 and V is TRBV7-2; D is undetermined. CDR1 is SGHTA and CDR2 is FQGNSA in the germline V gene. The V end lost 5 bases, the J end lost 5 bases, and 15 bases lay between the germline ends. The CDR3 extends over 14 amino acids. The CDR3 is CASSQSNRRTEAFF. CDR3 bases: TGTGCCAGCAGCCAATCCAACAGACGGACTGAAGCTTTCTTT. Drawing the rest from reference TRBV7-2 and TRBJ1-1, the complete variable domain is GAGVSQSPSNKVTEKGKDVELRCDPISGHTALYWYRQSLGQGLEFLIYFQGNSAPDKSGLPSDRFSAERTGGSVSTLTIQRTQQEDSAVYLCASSQSNRRTEAFFGQGTRLTVV.